The present T cell receptor (beta chain) was sequenced within a study of blood T cell repertoires in COVID-19. Study context: The United States, Italy and Spain provided the acute and convalescent COVID-19 samples. PBMCs, B-cell-depleted T cells, or T cells were the source of the cDNA or gDNA that made up the material.

The CDR3 extends over 14 amino acids. The germline V gene encodes CDR1 MNHNS and CDR2 SASEGT. Deletions cut 2 bases from V and 4 bases from J, with 9 bases between. Using immunoSEQ multiplex PCR, the repertoire was profiled, and TCRdb retains in-frame clones only, with some absent. The profile shows approximately 150,000 clones, 82% of them singletons. The V and J genes are TRBV6-1 and TRBJ1-5, with D possibly matching TRBD1 (5 bases). This sequence was found in a woman in her 70s with acute or convalescent COVID-19. The sequenced material came from peripheral blood. In DNA form, the CDR3 reads TGTGCCAGCAGTGAACAGGGAAGGAATCAGCCCCAGCATTTT. Protein sequence: CASSEQGRNQPQHF.